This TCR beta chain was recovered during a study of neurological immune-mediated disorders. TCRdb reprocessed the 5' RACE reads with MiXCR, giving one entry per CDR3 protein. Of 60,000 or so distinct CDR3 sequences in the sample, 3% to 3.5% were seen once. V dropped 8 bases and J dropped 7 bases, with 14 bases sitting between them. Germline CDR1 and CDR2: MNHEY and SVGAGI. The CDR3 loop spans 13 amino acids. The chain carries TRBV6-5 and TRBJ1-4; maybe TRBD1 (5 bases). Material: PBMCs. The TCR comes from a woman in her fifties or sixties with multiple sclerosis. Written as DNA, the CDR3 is TGTGCCAGCGGCAGAAGGGGTATTGAAAAACTGTTTTTT. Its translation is CASGRRGIEKLFF.